A selection of T cell receptor beta chains follows, all from one sample in a study of T cells in Graves' hyperthyroidism and ophthalmopathy. Using its own MiXCR run on the multiplex PCR reads, TCRdb lists one record per CDR3 protein. The table has approximately 410,000 distinct CDR3 sequences, roughly 13% seen once. The sequenced sample consisted of blood. These receptors came from a young woman with Graves' hyperthyroidism. Each CDR3 is given with its conserved first and last residue. The order of the fields is CDR3 protein, CDR3 DNA, D gene, CDR3 length, J gene, clone size, V gene. D genes are given only for firm matches. Expanded clones get a size class; other rows say once, few or many, or leave the size out.

CDR3: CAWSVQGGELFF
DNA: TGTGCCTGGAGTGTTCAGGGCGGGGAGCTGTTTTTT
D: .
length: 12
J: TRBJ2-2
size: many
V: TRBV30

CDR3: CSASLASYEQYF
DNA: TGCAGTGCTAGTTTAGCGTCCTACGAGCAGTACTTC
D: .
length: 12
J: TRBJ2-7
size: many
V: TRBV20-1

CDR3: CASSLAQGRETEAFF
DNA: TGTGCCAGCAGCTTAGCGCAGGGAAGAGAGACTGAAGCTTTCTTT
D: .
length: 15
J: TRBJ1-1
size: few
V: TRBV7-9

CDR3: CASSEGQGRPLSGNTIYF
DNA: TGCGCCAGCAGTGAGGGACAGGGCCGGCCGCTCTCTGGAAACACCATATATTTT
D: TRBD1
length: 18
J: TRBJ1-3
size: .
V: TRBV10-2

CDR3: CASSIGGIHGYTF
DNA: TGTGCCAGTAGTATTGGAGGGATCCATGGCTACACCTTC
D: .
length: 13
J: TRBJ1-2
size: few
V: TRBV19

CDR3: CSARDDKQTSGIYEQYF
DNA: TGCAGTGCTAGAGATGATAAGCAGACTAGCGGGATATACGAGCAGTACTTC
D: TRBD2
length: 17
J: TRBJ2-7
size: .
V: TRBV20-1

CDR3: CASSPGMTYEQYF
DNA: TGTGCCAGCAGCCCCGGGATGACCTACGAGCAGTACTTC
D: .
length: 13
J: TRBJ2-7
size: many
V: TRBV7-2

CDR3: CAWSVMAGSNQPQHF
DNA: TGTGCCTGGAGTGTAATGGCCGGTAGCAATCAGCCCCAGCATTTT
D: .
length: 15
J: TRBJ1-5
size: many
V: TRBV30

CDR3: CASSLGHIWESTDTQYF
DNA: TGTGCCAGCAGCTTAGGCCACATTTGGGAGTCTACAGATACGCAGTATTTT
D: .
length: 17
J: TRBJ2-3
size: few
V: TRBV7-8

CDR3: CASSPSYDTEAFF
DNA: TGTGCCAGCAGCCCCAGCTATGACACTGAAGCTTTCTTT
D: .
length: 13
J: TRBJ1-1
size: many
V: TRBV7-2

CDR3: CSVGQGAKNIQYF
DNA: TGCAGCGTTGGACAGGGGGCCAAAAACATTCAGTACTTC
D: TRBD1
length: 13
J: TRBJ2-4
size: many
V: TRBV29-1

CDR3: CASSLEYQSTDTQYF
DNA: TGTGCCAGCAGCCTAGAATATCAGAGCACAGATACGCAGTATTTT
D: .
length: 15
J: TRBJ2-3
size: many
V: TRBV11-2

CDR3: CASSLVGYNTEAFF
DNA: TGTGCCAGCAGCTTAGTCGGGTACAACACTGAAGCTTTCTTT
D: .
length: 14
J: TRBJ1-1
size: .
V: TRBV7-9

CDR3: CASSQQRGSYEQYF
DNA: TGTGCCAGTAGCCAACAGCGGGGCTCCTACGAGCAGTACTTC
D: TRBD2
length: 14
J: TRBJ2-7
size: .
V: TRBV19

CDR3: CASSLGWLATDTQYF
DNA: TGTGCCAGCAGCTTAGGATGGCTAGCAACAGATACGCAGTATTTT
D: .
length: 15
J: TRBJ2-3
size: many
V: TRBV7-2

CDR3: CASSLGIGASYEQYF
DNA: TGTGCCAGCAGCTTAGGAATCGGGGCCTCCTACGAGCAGTACTTC
D: .
length: 15
J: TRBJ2-7
size: many
V: TRBV7-2

CDR3: CAISESGLVGNIQYF
DNA: TGTGCCATCAGTGAGTCTGGGCTAGTAGGAAACATTCAGTACTTC
D: .
length: 15
J: TRBJ2-4
size: many
V: TRBV10-3

CDR3: CASSGHRGSRGYTF
DNA: TGTGCCAGCAGTGGCCACAGGGGGAGTCGCGGCTACACCTTC
D: TRBD1
length: 14
J: TRBJ1-2
size: .
V: TRBV27

CDR3: CASSFVMGAGNTIYF
DNA: TGTGCCAGCAGTTTCGTTATGGGGGCTGGAAACACCATATATTTT
D: .
length: 15
J: TRBJ1-3
size: many
V: TRBV12-3/TRBV12-4

CDR3: CASSPVSGRAYNEQFF
DNA: TGTGCCAGCAGCCCCGTAAGCGGGAGGGCCTACAATGAGCAGTTCTTC
D: TRBD2
length: 16
J: TRBJ2-1
size: many
V: TRBV7-9

CDR3: CATIRLNGRYNEQFF
DNA: TGTGCCACCATACGACTGAACGGGAGGTACAATGAGCAGTTCTTC
D: TRBD2
length: 15
J: TRBJ2-1
size: few
V: TRBV27

CDR3: CASSPNGYTDTQYF
DNA: TGTGCCAGCTCACCCAACGGATACACAGATACGCAGTATTTT
D: .
length: 14
J: TRBJ2-3
size: many
V: TRBV18

CDR3: CASSPNEDRARGNQPQHF
DNA: TGTGCCAGCTCACCAAACGAAGACAGGGCGAGGGGCAATCAGCCCCAGCATTTT
D: TRBD1
length: 18
J: TRBJ1-5
size: once
V: TRBV6-4

CDR3: CASSPREGVADTQYF
DNA: TGTGCCAGCTCACCCCGAGAGGGTGTTGCGGATACGCAGTATTTT
D: .
length: 15
J: TRBJ2-3
size: many
V: TRBV18

CDR3: CSAKSGDTEAFF
DNA: TGCAGTGCTAAATCTGGGGACACTGAAGCTTTCTTT
D: .
length: 12
J: TRBJ1-1
size: .
V: TRBV20-1

CDR3: CATTDPTGTRAEAFF
DNA: TGTGCCACCACCGACCCGACAGGGACCCGCGCTGAAGCTTTCTTT
D: TRBD1
length: 15
J: TRBJ1-1
size: many
V: TRBV7-8

CDR3: CASSLFPGSGNTIYF
DNA: TGTGCCAGCAGTTTGTTTCCCGGCTCTGGAAACACCATATATTTT
D: .
length: 15
J: TRBJ1-3
size: many
V: TRBV12-3/TRBV12-4

CDR3: CSAKRQGALNSPLHF
DNA: TGCAGTGCAAAGAGACAGGGTGCCCTTAATTCACCCCTCCACTTT
D: TRBD1
length: 15
J: TRBJ1-6
size: many
V: TRBV20-1

CDR3: CASSLVAGGKETQYF
DNA: TGTGCCAGCAGCTTGGTAGCGGGAGGGAAAGAGACCCAGTACTTC
D: TRBD2
length: 15
J: TRBJ2-5
size: many
V: TRBV7-9

CDR3: CASSYSGREGGGYTF
DNA: TGTGCCAGCAGTTACTCAGGCAGGGAGGGTGGTGGCTACACCTTC
D: .
length: 15
J: TRBJ1-2
size: .
V: TRBV6-2/TRBV6-3

CDR3: CASSSTPDTLDGYTF
DNA: TGTGCCAGCAGCTCGACCCCCGACACCCTGGATGGCTACACCTTC
D: .
length: 15
J: TRBJ1-2
size: few
V: TRBV11-2

CDR3: CASSLVRQGKHEQYF
DNA: TGTGCCAGCAGTCTCGTACGACAGGGTAAACACGAGCAGTACTTC
D: TRBD1
length: 15
J: TRBJ2-7
size: many
V: TRBV28

CDR3: CASRDTWPAATYEQYF
DNA: TGTGCCAGCAGAGATACGTGGCCGGCAGCAACCTACGAGCAGTACTTC
D: .
length: 16
J: TRBJ2-7
size: .
V: TRBV6-1

CDR3: CASSLGAGRQREQYF
DNA: TGTGCCAGCAGTTTAGGGGCGGGAAGGCAACGCGAGCAGTACTTC
D: .
length: 15
J: TRBJ2-7
size: many
V: TRBV28

CDR3: CSARERLAGDLSYEQYF
DNA: TGCAGTGCTAGAGAAAGGCTAGCGGGAGATCTGTCCTACGAGCAGTACTTC
D: TRBD2
length: 17
J: TRBJ2-7
size: many
V: TRBV20-1

CDR3: CASSLHSGSGPYNEQFF
DNA: TGTGCCAGCAGCCTCCATAGCGGGAGTGGACCCTACAATGAGCAGTTCTTC
D: TRBD2
length: 17
J: TRBJ2-1
size: many
V: TRBV7-3

CDR3: CASSLGSGNNEQLF
DNA: TGCGCCAGCAGCTTGGGTAGCGGGAACAATGAGCAGCTCTTC
D: TRBD2
length: 14
J: TRBJ2-1
size: .
V: TRBV5-1

CDR3: CASSRLGQSTNYGYTF
DNA: TGTGCCAGCAGCAGATTGGGACAGTCCACTAACTATGGCTACACCTTC
D: TRBD1
length: 16
J: TRBJ1-2
size: .
V: TRBV9

CDR3: CASSRGTSGSSYNEQFF
DNA: TGTGCCAGCAGCCGAGGGACTAGCGGGAGCTCCTACAATGAGCAGTTCTTC
D: TRBD2
length: 17
J: TRBJ2-1
size: few
V: TRBV6-1

CDR3: CASSSAGGWETQYF
DNA: TGTGCCAGCAGCTCAGCGGGAGGGTGGGAGACCCAGTACTTC
D: TRBD2
length: 14
J: TRBJ2-5
size: few
V: TRBV11-2

CDR3: CSASWGYEQYF
DNA: TGCAGTGCTAGTTGGGGTTACGAGCAGTACTTC
D: .
length: 11
J: TRBJ2-7
size: many
V: TRBV20-1

CDR3: CASRPGQSTDTQYF
DNA: TGTGCCAGCAGGCCGGGACAGAGCACAGATACGCAGTATTTT
D: TRBD1
length: 14
J: TRBJ2-3
size: many
V: TRBV13

CDR3: CSASRGKETQYF
DNA: TGCAGTGCTAGTCGGGGGAAAGAGACCCAGTACTTC
D: .
length: 12
J: TRBJ2-5
size: .
V: TRBV20-1

CDR3: CASSLGQTNQPQHF
DNA: TGCGCCAGCAGCTTGGGACAGACCAATCAGCCCCAGCATTTT
D: .
length: 14
J: TRBJ1-5
size: many
V: TRBV5-1

CDR3: CASSFVRGPDTQYF
DNA: TGTGCCAGCAGTTTCGTAAGAGGGCCAGATACGCAGTATTTT
D: .
length: 14
J: TRBJ2-3
size: many
V: TRBV28

CDR3: CASSLGGVMNTEAFF
DNA: TGCGCCAGCAGCTTGGGGGGAGTCATGAACACTGAAGCTTTCTTT
D: .
length: 15
J: TRBJ1-1
size: many
V: TRBV5-1

CDR3: CASSLKLLAQSSYEQYF
DNA: TGTGCCAGCAGCTTAAAACTCCTAGCCCAGAGCTCCTACGAGCAGTACTTC
D: .
length: 17
J: TRBJ2-7
size: few
V: TRBV11-2

CDR3: CASSSGLGNTIYF
DNA: TGTGCCAGCAGCTCCGGGCTTGGAAACACCATATATTTT
D: .
length: 13
J: TRBJ1-3
size: .
V: TRBV5-5

CDR3: CASSYSGSEAYNEQFF
DNA: TGTGCCAGCAGTTACTCGGGTAGCGAAGCCTACAATGAGCAGTTCTTC
D: .
length: 16
J: TRBJ2-1
size: many
V: TRBV6-5

CDR3: CASSRPGGTYEQYF
DNA: TGTGCCAGCAGTCGACCGGGAGGTACCTACGAGCAGTACTTC
D: TRBD2
length: 14
J: TRBJ2-7
size: many
V: TRBV28

CDR3: CASSVGWNEQFF
DNA: TGTGCCAGCAGCGTAGGTTGGAATGAGCAGTTCTTC
D: .
length: 12
J: TRBJ2-1
size: few
V: TRBV9

CDR3: CAGSYGTDTQYF
DNA: TGTGCCGGCAGTTACGGGACAGATACGCAGTATTTT
D: .
length: 12
J: TRBJ2-3
size: .
V: TRBV6-2/TRBV6-3

CDR3: CASSGTIPWDEQFF
DNA: TGCGCCAGCAGTGGTACAATCCCGTGGGATGAGCAGTTCTTC
D: .
length: 14
J: TRBJ2-1
size: .
V: TRBV10-1

CDR3: CASSLRVETTDTQYF
DNA: TGTGCCAGCAGTTTAAGGGTAGAGACCACAGATACGCAGTATTTT
D: .
length: 15
J: TRBJ2-3
size: many
V: TRBV27

CDR3: CASSPLGGGPVGNEQFF
DNA: TGTGCCAGCAGCCCCCTAGGCGGCGGACCCGTCGGGAATGAGCAGTTCTTC
D: .
length: 17
J: TRBJ2-1
size: .
V: TRBV6-2/TRBV6-3

CDR3: CASSPNQGGLGYTF
DNA: TGTGCCAGCAGTCCGAATCAGGGGGGGCTTGGCTACACCTTC
D: TRBD1
length: 14
J: TRBJ1-2
size: .
V: TRBV27

CDR3: CASRLRDITGNTIYF
DNA: TGTGCCAGCAGACTCCGGGACATAACTGGAAACACCATATATTTT
D: .
length: 15
J: TRBJ1-3
size: few
V: TRBV28

CDR3: CASSFLTEAFF
DNA: TGTGCCAGCAGTTTCTTGACTGAAGCTTTCTTT
D: .
length: 11
J: TRBJ1-1
size: many
V: TRBV12-3/TRBV12-4

CDR3: CASSQDYSEETQYF
DNA: TGCGCCAGCAGCCAAGATTACAGTGAAGAGACCCAGTACTTC
D: .
length: 14
J: TRBJ2-5
size: few
V: TRBV4-3